Detailed here is one T cell receptor beta chain. This specimen comes from a study of sequential checkpoint blockade in melanoma. Trimming pared 4 bases from V and 2 bases from J, leaving 9 bases between. Germline CDR1 MNHEY, CDR2 SVGAGI. There are 13 residues in the CDR3. TCRdb's copy holds only in-frame clones and misses some; the assay was immunoSEQ multiplex PCR. The table has roughly 20,000 clones, more than 70% seen once; the top ten hold roughly a third. Indicated treatment: randomized to nivolumab then ipilimumab (arm A) or the reverse (arm B). Patients had received no earlier DNA-damaging chemotherapy. Sorted cells were live CD3+CD8+, lacking CD19 and CD56, from PBMCs.

The source material was CD8+ T cells sorted from blood (inferred from file names), sampled from a patient given nivolumab and ipilimumab in sequence. This sequence was found in a human donor with melanoma. The chain carries TRBV6-5 and TRBJ2-7; TRBD1 is a possible D gene (5 bases). The DNA for the CDR3 is TGTGCCAGCAGTTCAGGGATTGCCTACGAGCAGTACTTC. Translated, it gives CASSSGIAYEQYF.